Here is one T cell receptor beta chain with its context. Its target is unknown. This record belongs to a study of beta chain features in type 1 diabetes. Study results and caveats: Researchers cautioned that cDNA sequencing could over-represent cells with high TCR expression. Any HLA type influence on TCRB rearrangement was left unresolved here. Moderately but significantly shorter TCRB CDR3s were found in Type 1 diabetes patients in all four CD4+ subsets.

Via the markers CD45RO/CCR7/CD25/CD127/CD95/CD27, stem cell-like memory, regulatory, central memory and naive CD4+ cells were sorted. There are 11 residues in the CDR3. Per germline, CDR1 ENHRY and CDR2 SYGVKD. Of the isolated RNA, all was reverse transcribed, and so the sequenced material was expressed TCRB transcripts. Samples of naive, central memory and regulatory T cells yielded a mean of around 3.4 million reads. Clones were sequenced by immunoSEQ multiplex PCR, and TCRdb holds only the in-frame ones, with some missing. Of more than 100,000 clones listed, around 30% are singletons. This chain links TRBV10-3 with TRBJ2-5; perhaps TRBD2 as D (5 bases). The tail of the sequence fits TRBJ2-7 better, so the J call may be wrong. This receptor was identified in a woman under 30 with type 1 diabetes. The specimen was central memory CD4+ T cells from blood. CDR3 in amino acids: CATGLTYEQYF. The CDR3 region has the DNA TGTGCCACCGGACTCACGTACGAGCAGTACTTC.